These 25 T cell receptor beta chains came from one sample sequenced in a study of graft-versus-host responses after intestinal transplantation. For these TCRs, the target antigens are not known. The data were produced by immunoSEQ multiplex PCR, yet TCRdb's version contains in-frame clones alone and is incomplete. This table holds 100,000 to 120,000 clones, over 85% found once. The source material was unstimulated CD8+ T cells sorted from spleen or lymph node cells, sampled before intestinal transplant. The receptors stem from a human donor who received an intestinal transplant.

This clone has only one observation. The genes are TRBV7-8 and TRBJ2-5; possible D gene TRBD2, 5 bases. Trimming cost V 1 base and J 9 bases, with 15 bases left between them. CDR3 length: 14 amino acids. CDR1 is SGHVS, CDR2 FQNEAQ, per germline. This CDR3 is CASSLGVAERAQYF. The CDR3 bases are TGTGCCAGCAGCTTAGGGGTGGCAGAGAGGGCCCAGTACTTC.

The sample holds a few counts of this clone. The rearrangement links TRBV10-3 to TRBJ1-3; D call uncertain. The V end lost 3 bases, the J end lost 8 bases, and 8 bases lay between the germline ends. This CDR3 is 12 amino acids long. Germline values: CDR1 ENHRY, CDR2 SYGVKD. CDR3 protein: CAISEPGYTIYF. The CDR3 DNA is TGTGCCATCAGTGAACCGGGGTACACCATATATTTT.

This clone was seen only once. J is TRBJ2-1 and V is TRBV27, with TRBD2 matching 7 bases. V shed 3 bases and J 3 bases; nucleotides not matched to a gene: 5. This CDR3 is 15 amino acids long. The germline CDR1 and CDR2 sequences are MNHEY and SMNVEV (reference sequence). The DNA of the CDR3 is TGTGCCAGCAGTTTGAAGGGACTATTCTACAATGAGCAGTTCTTC. It encodes CASSLKGLFYNEQFF.

The chain has TRBV19 and TRBJ2-2; 11 nucleotides line up with TRBD2. CDR1 is LNHDA and CDR2 is SQIVND in the germline V gene (reference sequence). With V trimmed by 5 bases and J by 3 bases, 5 bases remained unmatched. This CDR3 region has 16 residues. This CDR3 reads CASSSLLAGDTGELFF. Here the CDR3 DNA reads TGTGCCAGTAGTTCACTACTAGCGGGAGACACCGGGGAGCTGTTTTTT.

In DNA, the CDR3 is TGTGCCAGCAGTTTCGGACAGATCTACGAGCAGTACTTC. As protein: CASSFGQIYEQYF. The J gene is TRBJ2-7, the V gene TRBV28, with a possible D match to TRBD1 (6 bases). V was shortened by 3 bases and J by 3 bases, with 9 bases between the two germline ends. Germline CDR1 is MDHEN and CDR2 is SYDVKM. The CDR3 runs 13 residues.

The rearrangement joins TRBV25-1 to TRBJ2-7; a possible D gene is TRBD2 (6 bases). V was pared by 7 bases and J by 2 bases, with 12 bases between. The germline CDR1 and CDR2 sequences are MGHDK and SYGVNS. The CDR3 runs to 13 residues. The CDR3 nucleotides read TGTGCCAGCACCGGGACTCCTACCTACGAGCAGTACTTC. Translating gives CASTGTPTYEQYF.

The chain combines TRBV7-9 with TRBJ2-7; the D gene could be TRBD1 or TRBD2 (5 bases each). From germline, CDR1 is SEHNR and CDR2 FQNEAQ (reference sequence). This CDR3 is built from 15 residues. Trimming pared 5 bases from V and 3 bases from J, leaving 17 bases between. The DNA for the CDR3 is TGTGCCAGCAGCCCGGGACCGATAAAAGACTACGAGCAGTACTTC. This gives the protein CASSPGPIKDYEQYF.

The chain joins TRBV9 to TRBJ1-3, with D unresolved. The V and J ends lost 0 bases and 3 bases respectively, with 4 bases between them. The CDR3 is 13 amino acids. Germline loops: CDR1 SGDLS, CDR2 YYNGEE. The CDR3 reads CASSVGSGNTIYF. The CDR3 DNA is TGTGCCAGCAGCGTAGGGAGTGGAAACACCATATATTTT. Based on the CDR3 plus reference TRBV9 and TRBJ1-3, the full variable domain is DSGVTQTPKHLITATGQRVTLRCSPRSGDLSVYWYQQSLDQGLQFLIQYYNGEERAKGNILERFSAQQFPDLHSELNLSSLELGDSALYFCASSVGSGNTIYFGEGSWLTVV.

The rearrangement uses TRBV19 and TRBJ2-3; D may be TRBD2 (5 bases). Germline V CDR1 and CDR2: LNHDA, SQIVND (reference sequence). V was trimmed by 3 bases and J by 3 bases, leaving 13 bases between them. This CDR3 is built from 15 residues. CDR3 bases: TGTGCCAGTAGTATGGTCCTAGCCACGACAGATACGCAGTATTTT. This gives the protein CASSMVLATTDTQYF.

The CDR3 bases are TGTGCCAGTAGTATATACGCGGGATTCACCTACGAGCAGTACTTC. Translated, it gives CASSIYAGFTYEQYF. The genes are TRBV19 and TRBJ2-7, with a weak D call TRBD2 (6 bases). With 2 bases removed from V and 2 bases from J, the gap between germline ends came to 13 bases. Germline V gene sequence: CDR1 LNHDA, CDR2 SQIVND (reference sequence). There are 15 residues in the CDR3.

The chain joins TRBV5-3 to TRBJ1-5; 8 nucleotides line up with TRBD1. TRBV5-3 carries the ORF label, with uncertain function. This CDR3 region has 15 residues. V lost 4 bases to trimming and J lost 5 bases; unmatched junction nucleotides: 8. The CDR3 bases are TGTGCCAGAAGCCCCCGGACAGGGTTTGATCAGCCCCAGCATTTT. Encoded protein: CARSPRTGFDQPQHF.

The rearrangement joins TRBV5-4 to TRBJ2-1; 10 nucleotides match TRBD2. The CDR3 length is 16 residues. Germline V lookup: CDR1 SGHNT, CDR2 YYREEE (reference sequence). Germline trimming cut 3 bases from V and 1 base from J; bases unmatched to any gene: 4. CDR3 in amino acids: CASSWLAGESYNEQFF. CDR3 nucleotides: TGTGCCAGCAGCTGGCTAGCGGGAGAGTCCTACAATGAGCAGTTCTTC.

This chain uses TRBV9 with TRBJ2-7; no clear D gene. The germline CDR1 and CDR2 sequences are SGDLS and YYNGEE. The germline V and J ends were trimmed by 4 bases and 2 bases, with 16 bases remaining between them. This CDR3 is built from 15 residues. The DNA of the CDR3 is TGTGCCAGCAGCCCTCACAGCTATCCGACCTACGAGCAGTACTTC. Translation gives CASSPHSYPTYEQYF.

The rearrangement uses TRBV6-1 and TRBJ1-1; D gene unclear. CDR1 MNHNS and CDR2 SASEGT come from the germline V gene. The CDR3 consists of 14 residues. The germline V and J ends were trimmed by 0 bases and 1 base, with 6 bases remaining between them. In nucleotides, the CDR3 is TGTGCCAGCAGTGAAGCGCCTGGGAACACTGAAGCTTTCTTT. Translated, it gives CASSEAPGNTEAFF.

V and J are TRBV27 and TRBJ1-2; D gene unclear. V lost 8 bases to trimming and J lost 0 bases, with 13 bases between them. The CDR3 has 14 residues. Germline CDR1 and CDR2: MNHEY and SMNVEV (reference sequence). Here the CDR3 reads CASRNSNSNYGYTF. In nucleotides, the CDR3 is TGTGCCAGCCGGAACAGCAACTCTAACTATGGCTACACCTTC.

This chain joins TRBV5-1 and TRBJ2-3; 12 bases are shared with TRBD2. The CDR3 is made up of 16 amino acids. The J segment lost 8 bases and the V segment lost 4 bases, leaving 11 bases of the junction unmatched. The germline CDR1 and CDR2 sequences are SGHRS and YFSETQ. The CDR3 coding sequence is TGCGCCAGCAGCGGCGAGACTACTAGCGGGAGGCCTACGCAGTATTTT. Protein: CASSGETTSGRPTQYF.

The chain recombines TRBV27 with TRBJ2-1; D gene ambiguous. This CDR3 has 14 residues. Trimming stripped 6 bases from V and 0 bases from J, with 9 bases between. Germline CDR1 is MNHEY and CDR2 is SMNVEV (reference sequence). The CDR3 is CASSLGNSYNEQFF. CDR3 nucleotide sequence: TGTGCCAGCAGCCTAGGGAACTCCTACAATGAGCAGTTCTTC.

About this clone: A junction end diverges from the germline sequence, so it may reflect a read error. The J gene is TRBJ2-4, the V gene TRBV29-1; a weak D match, TRBD2 (6 bases). Germline-derived CDR1 and CDR2 are SQVTM and ANQGSEA. The CDR3 has 14 residues. The CDR3 sequence: CGVGGAGAKNIQYF. The CDR3 DNA is TGCGGCGTTGGAGGGGCTGGAGCCAAAAACATTCAGTACTTC.

CDR3 sequence reads: CASSLDGALAKNIQYF. CDR3 coding DNA: TGCGCCAGCAGCTTGGACGGCGCACTAGCCAAAAACATTCAGTACTTC. The chain joins TRBV5-1 to TRBJ2-4; D is ambiguous. Trimming cost V 0 bases and J 0 bases, with 10 bases left between them. Per germline, CDR1 SGHRS and CDR2 YFSETQ. The CDR3 length is 16 residues.

The genes are TRBV6-5 and TRBJ1-1; D unresolved. CDR3 length equals 13 residues. CDR1 is MNHEY, CDR2 SVGAGI, per germline. The ends were cut back, 6 bases at V and 1 base at J, with 9 bases in the middle. This chain's CDR3 is CASSPGRNTEAFF. The CDR3, as DNA: TGTGCCAGCAGCCCCGGACGGAACACTGAAGCTTTCTTT.

The chain carries TRBV13 and TRBJ2-1; 9 bases line up with TRBD2. V lost 3 bases and J lost 6; bases outside the gene matches: 6. The CDR3 sequence is 15 residues long. Germline V gives CDR1 PRHDT, CDR2 FYEKMQ (reference sequence). CDR3 amino acids: CASSLGGLAGNEQFF. CDR3 in DNA: TGTGCCAGCAGCTTGGGGGGACTAGCCGGCAATGAGCAGTTCTTC.

The CDR3, as DNA: TGTGCCAGTAGTATGAGTGTCAGAGGCAATGAGCAGTTCTTC. Translated, it gives CASSMSVRGNEQFF. The chain employs TRBV19 and TRBJ2-1, with D unresolved. With 3 bases removed from V and 6 bases from J, the gap between germline ends came to 12 bases. The germline V gene has CDR1 LNHDA and CDR2 SQIVND (reference sequence). This CDR3 has 14 residues. The full variable domain, its missing parts supplied by reference TRBV19 and TRBJ2-1, is DGGITQSPKYLFRKEGQNVTLSCEQNLNHDAMYWYRQDPGQGLRLIYYSQIVNDFQKGDIAEGYSVSREKKESFPLTVTSAQKNPTAFYLCASSMSVRGNEQFFGPGTRLTVL.

V usage is TRBV7-2 and J usage is TRBJ2-1; D not certain. CDR1 and CDR2 from the germline V gene are SGHTA and FQGNSA. The V gene lost 3 bases and the J gene lost 6 bases, with 6 bases spanning the gap. The CDR3 has 12 residues. CDR3 in DNA: TGTGCCAGCAGCTTGTGGGTCAATGAGCAGTTCTTC. Translated: CASSLWVNEQFF.

The chain combines TRBV28 with TRBJ2-2; 9 bases match TRBD2. J lost 6 bases, V lost 5 bases, and 10 bases had no gene match. The V gene's germline CDR1 is MDHEN and CDR2 SYDVKM. The CDR3 is 16 amino acids. The CDR3 reads CASSLSLSGSAGELFF. In DNA form, the CDR3 reads TGTGCCAGCAGTCTATCGCTTAGCGGGAGTGCCGGGGAGCTGTTTTTT. Full variable domain (rest looked up from reference TRBV28 and TRBJ2-2): DVKVTQSSRYLVKRTGEKVFLECVQDMDHENMFWYRQDPGLGLRLIYFSYDVKMKEKGDIPEGYSVSREKKERFSLILESASTNQTSMYLCASSLSLSGSAGELFFGEGSRLTVL.

The chain joins TRBV7-8 to TRBJ2-1; D unclear. The germline V gene encodes CDR1 SGHVS and CDR2 FQNEAQ. The CDR3 length is 15 residues. Between the trimmed V and J ends, which lost 5 bases and 3 bases, there was a span of 14 bases. As DNA, the CDR3 is TGTGCCAGCAGCCAACGGCCGGACCTCTACAATGAGCAGTTCTTC. Its protein is CASSQRPDLYNEQFF.